These T cell receptor beta chains were read from a single sample in a study of shared clonotypes between healthy human individuals. The method was immunoSEQ multiplex PCR; TCRdb's version includes in-frame clones alone and lacks a portion of them. The repertoire holds about 2.4 million clones, with approximately 94% as singletons. The sample was naive CD4+ T cells from PBMCs. These receptors were taken from a man between 18 and 29 years old in good health. Some clones in this sample may be carry-over from other donors' samples. Both conserved end residues are part of each CDR3.

j_call v_call cdr3_aa
TRBJ2-2 TRBV9 CASSVASGKAGELFF
TRBJ1-1 TRBV2 CASIARGPTEAFF
TRBJ1-2 TRBV5-1 CASRPHRENYGYTF
TRBJ1-3 TRBV30 CAWSVLGGRGNTIYF
TRBJ2-5 TRBV5-6 CASSSGHSYQETQYF
TRBJ2-7 TRBV19 CASSIQGRTSYEQYF
TRBJ1-4 TRBV5-4 CASSLAGTGVTTNEKLFF
TRBJ2-1 TRBV5-1 CASSSLLAGLGNEQFF
TRBJ2-7 TRBV18 CASSLSYEQYF
TRBJ2-3 TRBV4-1 CASSRRTGDADTQYF